The 16 T cell receptor beta chains reported below all come from one sample, sequenced in a study of shared clonotypes between healthy human individuals. This table comes from immunoSEQ multiplex PCR, and its TCRdb copy is limited to in-frame clones, with some not included. Seen here are 2 million to 2.5 million clones, 93% observed once, and the top ten hold about 0.39%. The sample taken for sequencing was naive CD4+ T cells from PBMCs. Subset noted: CD45RA+ positively selected. The receptors were sampled from a man aged 18 to 30 in good health. Some clones in this sample may be carry-over from other donors' samples.

This clone was detected only once. V gene TRBV6-1 combines with J gene TRBJ2-1; either TRBD1 or TRBD2 may fit D (5 bases each). Germline CDR1 MNHNS, CDR2 SASEGT. The CDR3 sequence is 15 residues long. The CDR3 here is CATHTRGPPYNEQFF. As DNA, the CDR3 is TGTGCTACACATACCCGGGGCCCACCCTACAATGAGCAGTTCTTC.

Here the CDR3 DNA reads TGCGCCAGCAGCTTCCCGGGCCAATTGGAGACCCAGTACTTC. It yields the protein CASSFPGQLETQYF. This rearrangement joins TRBV5-1 to TRBJ2-5; D is uncertain. Germline V gives CDR1 SGHRS, CDR2 YFSETQ. This CDR3 has 14 amino acids. The ends were cut back, 2 bases at V and 5 bases at J, with 13 bases in the middle. Full variable domain (rest looked up from reference TRBV5-1 and TRBJ2-5): KAGVTQTPRYLIKTRGQQVTLSCSPISGHRSVSWYQQTPGQGLQFLFEYFSETQRNKGNFPGRFSGRQFSNSRSEMNVSTLELGDSALYLCASSFPGQLETQYFGPGTRLLVL.

This clone was found once. The chain is built from TRBV15 and TRBJ2-6, with D possibly being TRBD1 (5 bases). Looked up from germline, CDR1 is LNHNV and CDR2 is YYDKDF (reference sequence). This CDR3 has 17 amino acids. The V end lost 0 bases, the J end lost 4 bases, and 13 bases lay between the germline ends. The CDR3 bases are TGTGCCACCAGCAGAGATGTCCGGACACCCGGGGCCAACGTCCTGACTTTC. Its translation: CATSRDVRTPGANVLTF.

The chain links TRBV7-9 to TRBJ1-4; 12 bases agree with TRBD1. This CDR3 comprises 17 residues. From germline, CDR1 is SEHNR and CDR2 FQNEAQ (reference sequence). Trimming cost V 5 bases and J 3 bases; bases outside gene matches: 7. The CDR3 DNA reads as TGTGCCAGCAGCACACCGGGACAGGGGGCGTCTAATGAAAAACTGTTTTTT. As protein: CASSTPGQGASNEKLFF.

The chain joins TRBV7-2 to TRBJ2-7; D may be TRBD2 (7 bases). Germline CDR1 is SGHTA and CDR2 is FQGNSA. The CDR3 runs 15 residues. The germline V and J ends were trimmed by 3 bases and 0 bases, with 12 bases remaining between them. The CDR3 DNA follows: TGTGCCAGCAGCTTCGCCGGGGGGCCCTCCTACGAGCAGTACTTC. Translating gives CASSFAGGPSYEQYF.

The rearrangement links TRBV19 to TRBJ2-3; 9 bases fit TRBD2. Looked up from germline, CDR1 is LNHDA and CDR2 is SQIVND (reference sequence). The CDR3 totals 16 residues. V lost 1 base and J lost 6; bases outside the gene matches: 8. CDR3 protein: CASSIGAGGPWDTQYF. The CDR3 nucleotides are TGTGCCAGTAGTATAGGGGCGGGAGGGCCATGGGATACGCAGTATTTT.

This clone has only one observation. The chain has TRBV2 and TRBJ2-7; perhaps D is TRBD1 or TRBD2 (5 bases each). The CDR3 is 15 residues long. CDR1 is SNHLY, CDR2 FYNNEI, per germline. The V end lost 4 bases, the J end lost 5 bases, and 18 bases lay between the germline ends. CDR3 loop: CASSAPGTFRDEQYF. CDR3 DNA: TGTGCCAGCAGTGCCCCCGGGACCTTCAGGGACGAGCAGTACTTC.

This chain connects TRBV7-8 to TRBJ2-2; D gene uncertain. This CDR3 spans 15 amino acids. V lost 0 bases and J lost 5, with 10 bases in between. The germline V gene encodes CDR1 SGHVS and CDR2 FQNEAQ. CDR3 coding DNA: TGTGCCAGCAGCTTAGCACAGCCCGGGACCGGGGAGCTGTTTTTT. This encodes CASSLAQPGTGELFF. The full variable domain, completed using reference TRBV7-8 and TRBJ2-2, is GAGVSQSPRYKVAKRGQDVALRCDPISGHVSLFWYQQALGQGPEFLTYFQNEAQLDKSGLPSDRFFAERPEGSVSTLKIQRTQQEDSAVYLCASSLAQPGTGELFFGEGSRLTVL.

This clone came up once. Different DNA sequences within this sample yield the same CDR3. The rearrangement uses TRBV5-6 and TRBJ2-3, with a tentative D call TRBD2 (6 bases). The germline V and J ends were trimmed by 0 bases and 1 base, with 6 bases remaining between them. Per germline, CDR1 SGHDT and CDR2 YYEEEE. The CDR3 length is 14 residues. The CDR3 DNA reads TGTGCCAGCAGCTTGGGCGGGGGCACAGATACGCAGTATTTT. It is translated as CASSLGGGTDTQYF.

This sequence joins TRBV29-1 and TRBJ2-7, with a possible D match to TRBD2 (5 bases). V lost 6 bases and J lost 2, with 11 bases in between. Germline values: CDR1 SQVTM, CDR2 ANQGSEA. This CDR3 has 12 amino acids. CDR3 region: CSVRASTYEQYF. In DNA, the CDR3 is TGCAGCGTAAGGGCTAGCACCTACGAGCAGTACTTC.

This clone has only a few counts. V gene TRBV5-1 combines with J gene TRBJ2-7; possibly TRBD2 for D (5 bases). Germline CDR1 reads SGHRS; CDR2 reads YFSETQ. The CDR3 has 14 amino acids. Deletions cut 4 bases from V and 0 bases from J, with 11 bases between. Written as DNA, the CDR3 is TGCGCCAGCAGCCCCCGGGGAGTCTCCTACGAGCAGTACTTC. Amino acid sequence: CASSPRGVSYEQYF.

The V call is TRBV28, the J call TRBJ2-7; D perhaps matches TRBD1 (5 bases). The CDR3 length is 14 residues. The V end was cut by 1 base, the J end by 2 bases, with 9 bases between. CDR1 is MDHEN, CDR2 SYDVKM, per germline. CDR3 loop: CASSLSGKPYEQYF. CDR3 in DNA: TGTGCCAGCAGTTTATCAGGGAAACCCTACGAGCAGTACTTC.

V and J are TRBV6-5 and TRBJ1-1; the D is unclear. Germline CDR1 MNHEY, CDR2 SVGAGI. The CDR3 totals 16 residues. V was clipped by 0 bases and J by 1 base, with 12 bases between them. Here the CDR3 reads CASSYSTRGPNTEAFF. The DNA for the CDR3 is TGTGCCAGCAGTTACTCGACGCGGGGTCCGAACACTGAAGCTTTCTTT.

This CDR3 reads CASSLSRTGSDTQYF. The CDR3 DNA is TGTGCCAGCAGCTTATCCCGAACAGGGTCAGATACGCAGTATTTT. The genes are TRBV7-2 and TRBJ2-3; possibly TRBD1 for D (6 bases). The germline V gene has CDR1 SGHTA and CDR2 FQGNSA. This CDR3 comprises 15 residues. V was cut by 2 bases and J by 4 bases, with 13 bases left in between.

The J gene is TRBJ1-1, the V gene TRBV25-1, with D hard to call. Between the trimmed V and J ends, which lost 5 bases and 0 bases, there was a span of 19 bases. The CDR3 runs 17 residues. In germline, CDR1 is MGHDK, CDR2 SYGVNS. The CDR3 reads CASSTRRGGRMNTEAFF. The CDR3 bases are TGTGCCAGCAGTACCCGGCGGGGTGGACGGATGAACACTGAAGCTTTCTTT.

Only one count was recorded for this clone. The chain is built from TRBV9 and TRBJ2-2, with 9 bases matching TRBD1. Germline CDR1 and CDR2: SGDLS and YYNGEE. V shed 4 bases and J 4 bases; nucleotides not matched to a gene: 5. The CDR3 totals 15 residues. This CDR3 reads CASSLGTGPTGELFF. DNA for the CDR3: TGTGCCAGCAGCCTCGGGACAGGGCCCACCGGGGAGCTGTTTTTT.